This T cell receptor (beta chain) is from a study of regulatory T cells in long-lasting Graves disease. In the study overall: New Graves' disease cases had less than 3 months of antithyroid drugs.

Assembly of TCR beta libraries relied on iRepertoire HTBI primers together with Arm-PCR of CDR3 regions. TCRdb analysed the multiplex PCR reads with MiXCR anew, one entry per CDR3 protein. The data hold about 430,000 distinct CDR3 sequences, with around 16% observed a single time. Time point: newly diagnosed GD, antithyroid drugs for less than 3 months. PBMC RNA was the source of the TCR library. Enrollment of patients was through an endocrinology department in Xi'an, China. This clonotype was seen a few times. This sample was shared with a second study, whose subject was T cells in Graves' hyperthyroidism and ophthalmopathy. That paper adds: Onset of ophthalmopathy came a median roughly 6 months after the model predicted it.

Sample: peripheral blood mononuclear cells (PBMCs), taken at new diagnosis, from a patient treated with antithyroid drugs. The TCR comes from a woman aged 40 to 49 with Graves disease.

CDR3 region: CSAIFPLAGGYNEQFF. CDR3 nucleotides: TGCAGTGCTATTTTCCCGCTAGCGGGCGGCTACAATGAGCAGTTCTTC. The rearrangement links TRBV20-1 to TRBJ2-1, with 8 nucleotides matching TRBD2. There are 16 residues in the CDR3. The J segment lost 3 bases and the V segment lost 4 bases, leaving 11 bases of the junction unmatched. The germline CDR1 and CDR2 sequences are DFQATT and SNEGSKA (reference sequence).